Sequencing of this T cell receptor beta chain was carried out in a study of blood T cells in healthy people across ages. Combining a sample-barcoded 5' primer with a J-beta primer mix, a second PCR ran for about 7 to 11 cycles. One entry per CDR3 protein results from TCRdb running MiXCR on the 5' RACE reads. Of about 840,000 distinct CDR3 sequences listed, under 35% were seen once; the top ten hold 10%. Study-wide results and limits: There were more naive CD4+ cells and higher diversity in long-lived donors than in aged donors.

CDR3 length: 16 residues. Germline values: CDR1 SGDLS, CDR2 YYNGEE. With respect to this clonotype: What it recognizes is unknown. Relative to the germline gene, one junction end is altered; a read error may explain this.

This sample was shared with a second study, whose subject was T cells of mothers and their children.

The rearrangement links TRBV9 to TRBJ2-5; perhaps TRBD2 as D (7 bases). The source of this sequence is a woman in her 40s in good health. The sample was blood. CDR3 bases: TGTGCCGGCAGCGTAGGAGTCGGGGGGCCTCAAGAGACCCAGTACTTC. Translating it yields CAGSVGVGGPQETQYF.